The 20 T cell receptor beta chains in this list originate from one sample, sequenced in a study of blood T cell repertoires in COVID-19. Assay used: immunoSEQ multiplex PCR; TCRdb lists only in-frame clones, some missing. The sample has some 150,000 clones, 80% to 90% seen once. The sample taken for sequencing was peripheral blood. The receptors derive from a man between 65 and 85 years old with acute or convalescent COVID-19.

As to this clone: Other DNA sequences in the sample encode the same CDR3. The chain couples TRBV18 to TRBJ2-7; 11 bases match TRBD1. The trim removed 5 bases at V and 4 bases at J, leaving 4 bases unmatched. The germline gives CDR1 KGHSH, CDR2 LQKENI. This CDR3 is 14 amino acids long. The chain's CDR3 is CASSSDRGPYEQYF. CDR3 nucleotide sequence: TGTGCCAGCTCATCGGACAGGGGGCCGTACGAGCAGTACTTC.

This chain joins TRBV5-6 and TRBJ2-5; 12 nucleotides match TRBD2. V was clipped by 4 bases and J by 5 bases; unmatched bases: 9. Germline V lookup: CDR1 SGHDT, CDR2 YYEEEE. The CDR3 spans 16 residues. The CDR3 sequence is CASSLDSTSGSETQYF. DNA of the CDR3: TGTGCCAGCAGCCTTGATTCGACTAGCGGGAGTGAGACCCAGTACTTC.

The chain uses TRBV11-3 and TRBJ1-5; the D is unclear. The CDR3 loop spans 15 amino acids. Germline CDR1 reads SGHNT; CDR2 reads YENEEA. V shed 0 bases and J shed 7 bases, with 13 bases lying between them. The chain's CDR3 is CASSLDRLKEQPQHF. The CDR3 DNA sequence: TGTGCCAGCAGCTTAGACAGGTTGAAAGAGCAGCCCCAGCATTTT.

The CDR3 coding sequence is TGTGCCAGCAACCCGGGACTAGCGGGACGTGAGCAGTTCTTC. Its translation is CASNPGLAGREQFF. The genes are TRBV27 and TRBJ2-1, with 13 bases fitting TRBD2. This CDR3 has 14 amino acids. Per germline, CDR1 MNHEY and CDR2 SMNVEV (reference sequence). Trimming removed 7 bases from V and 9 bases from J; junction bases left unmatched: 6.

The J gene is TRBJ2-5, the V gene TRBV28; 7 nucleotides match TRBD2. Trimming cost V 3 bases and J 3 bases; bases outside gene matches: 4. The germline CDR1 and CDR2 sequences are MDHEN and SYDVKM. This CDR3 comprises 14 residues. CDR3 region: CASSLIAGEETQYF. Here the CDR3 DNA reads TGTGCCAGCAGTTTGATAGCGGGTGAAGAGACCCAGTACTTC.

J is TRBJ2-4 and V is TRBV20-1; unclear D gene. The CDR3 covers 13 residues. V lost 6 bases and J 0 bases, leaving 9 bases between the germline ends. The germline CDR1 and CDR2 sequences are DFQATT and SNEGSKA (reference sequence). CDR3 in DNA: TGCAGTGCCAGTTCCCTAGCCAAAAACATTCAGTACTTC. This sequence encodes CSASSLAKNIQYF.

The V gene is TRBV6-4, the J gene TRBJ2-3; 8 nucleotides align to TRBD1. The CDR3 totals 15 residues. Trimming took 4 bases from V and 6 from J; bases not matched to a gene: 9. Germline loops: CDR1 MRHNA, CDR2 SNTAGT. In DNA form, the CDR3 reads TGTGCCAGCAGTGCAACCCGGACAGGGCCGGATACGCAGTATTTT. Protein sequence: CASSATRTGPDTQYF.

For the CDR3, the DNA is TGTGCCAGCAGCTTAGACGGACAGGGGCCTTCCCTCCACTTT. It encodes CASSLDGQGPSLHF. The genes are TRBV7-9 and TRBJ1-6; 9 bases line up with TRBD1. V lost 1 base and J lost 14; bases outside the gene matches: 6. CDR3 length equals 14 residues. Germline CDR1 reads SEHNR; CDR2 reads FQNEAQ (reference sequence).

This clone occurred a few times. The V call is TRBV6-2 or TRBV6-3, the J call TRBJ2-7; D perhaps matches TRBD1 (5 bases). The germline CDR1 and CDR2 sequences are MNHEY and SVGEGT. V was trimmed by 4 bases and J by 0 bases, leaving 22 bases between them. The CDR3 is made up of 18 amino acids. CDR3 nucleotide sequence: TGTGCCAGCAGTTCCCCTGACAGCATACCCTTTCTCTCCTACGAGCAGTACTTC. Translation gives CASSSPDSIPFLSYEQYF.

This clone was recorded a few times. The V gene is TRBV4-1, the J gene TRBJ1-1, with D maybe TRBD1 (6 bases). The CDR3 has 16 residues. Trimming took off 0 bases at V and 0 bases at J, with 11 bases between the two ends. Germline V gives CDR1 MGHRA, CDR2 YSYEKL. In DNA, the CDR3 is TGCGCCAGCAGCCAAGATCAGGCAGGGGTGAACACTGAAGCTTTCTTT. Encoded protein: CASSQDQAGVNTEAFF.

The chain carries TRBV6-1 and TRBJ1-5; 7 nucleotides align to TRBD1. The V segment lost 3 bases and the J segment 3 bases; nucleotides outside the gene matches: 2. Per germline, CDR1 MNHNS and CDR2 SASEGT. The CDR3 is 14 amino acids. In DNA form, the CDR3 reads TGTGCCAGCAGTGAGAGGGGGCTCAATCAGCCCCAGCATTTT. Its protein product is CASSERGLNQPQHF.

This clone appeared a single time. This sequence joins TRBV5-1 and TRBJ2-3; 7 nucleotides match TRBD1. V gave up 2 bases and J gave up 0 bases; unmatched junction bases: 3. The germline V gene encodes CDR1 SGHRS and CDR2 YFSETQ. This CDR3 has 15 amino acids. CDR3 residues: CASSFPGQSTDTQYF. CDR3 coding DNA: TGCGCCAGCAGCTTCCCGGGACAGAGCACAGATACGCAGTATTTT. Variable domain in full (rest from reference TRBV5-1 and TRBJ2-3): KAGVTQTPRYLIKTRGQQVTLSCSPISGHRSVSWYQQTPGQGLQFLFEYFSETQRNKGNFPGRFSGRQFSNSRSEMNVSTLELGDSALYLCASSFPGQSTDTQYFGPGTRLTVL.

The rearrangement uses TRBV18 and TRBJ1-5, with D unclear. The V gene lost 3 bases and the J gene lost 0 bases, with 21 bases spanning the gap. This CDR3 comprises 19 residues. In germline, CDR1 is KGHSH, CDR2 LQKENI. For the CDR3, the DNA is TGTGCCAGCTCACCCCGGTCCCGCGGAGGCCCCACTAGCAATCAGCCCCAGCATTTT. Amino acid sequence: CASSPRSRGGPTSNQPQHF.

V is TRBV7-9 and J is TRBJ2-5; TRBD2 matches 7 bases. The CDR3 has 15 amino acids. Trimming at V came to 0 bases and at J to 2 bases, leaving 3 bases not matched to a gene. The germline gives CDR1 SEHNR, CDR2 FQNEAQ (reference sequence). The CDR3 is CASSLAGTKQETQYF. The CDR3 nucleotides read TGTGCCAGCAGCTTAGCGGGGACTAAGCAAGAGACCCAGTACTTC.

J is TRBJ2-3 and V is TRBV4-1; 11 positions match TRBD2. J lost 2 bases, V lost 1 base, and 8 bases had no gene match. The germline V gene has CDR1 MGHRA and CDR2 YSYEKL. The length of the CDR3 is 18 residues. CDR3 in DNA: TGCGCCAGCAGCCAAGTGGTAGCGGGAGGGGGCCACACAGATACGCAGTATTTT. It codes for CASSQVVAGGGHTDTQYF.

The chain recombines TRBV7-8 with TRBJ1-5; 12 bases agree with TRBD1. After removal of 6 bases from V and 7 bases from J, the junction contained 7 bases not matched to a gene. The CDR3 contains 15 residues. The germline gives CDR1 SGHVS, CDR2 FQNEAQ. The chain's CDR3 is CASRPGTGGAQPQHF. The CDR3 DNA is TGTGCCAGCAGGCCTGGGACAGGGGGCGCCCAGCCCCAGCATTTT.

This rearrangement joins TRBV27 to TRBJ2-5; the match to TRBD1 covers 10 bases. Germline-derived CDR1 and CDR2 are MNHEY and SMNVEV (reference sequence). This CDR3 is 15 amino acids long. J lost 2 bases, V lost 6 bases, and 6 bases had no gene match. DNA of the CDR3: TGTGCCAGCAGCCGCGACAGGGGGCGACAAGAGACCCAGTACTTC. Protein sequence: CASSRDRGRQETQYF.

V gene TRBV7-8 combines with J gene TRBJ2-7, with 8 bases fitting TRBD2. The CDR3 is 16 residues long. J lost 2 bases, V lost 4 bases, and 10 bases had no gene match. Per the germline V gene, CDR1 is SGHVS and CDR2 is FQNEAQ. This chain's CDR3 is CASSSHTSGGTYEQYF. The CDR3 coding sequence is TGTGCCAGCAGCTCCCATACTAGCGGAGGAACCTACGAGCAGTACTTC.

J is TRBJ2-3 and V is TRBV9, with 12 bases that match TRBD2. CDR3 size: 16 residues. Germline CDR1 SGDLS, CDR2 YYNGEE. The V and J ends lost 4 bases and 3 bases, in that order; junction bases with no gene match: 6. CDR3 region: CASSPLAGGKTDTQYF. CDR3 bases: TGTGCCAGCAGCCCACTAGCGGGAGGAAAGACAGATACGCAGTATTTT.

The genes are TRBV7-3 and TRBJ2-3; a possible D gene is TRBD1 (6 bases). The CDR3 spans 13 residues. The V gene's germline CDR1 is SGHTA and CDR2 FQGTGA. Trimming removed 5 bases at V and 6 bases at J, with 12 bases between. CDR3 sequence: CASSPNRADTQYF. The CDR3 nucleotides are TGTGCCAGCAGCCCCAACAGGGCGGATACGCAGTATTTT.